A selection of T cell receptor beta chains follows, all from one sample in a study of blood T cells in healthy people across ages. One entry per CDR3 protein, called by TCRdb with MiXCR from the 5' RACE reads. The sample contains about 1,500,000 distinct CDR3 sequences, 28% of which appear only once. Sequenced sample: blood. The source is a woman in her twenties or thirties in good health. Both conserved end residues are part of each CDR3. D genes are given only for firm matches. The size of a clone is reported for some rows only, either as once, few or many, or as a class for expanded clones.

j_call	v_call	d_call	clone_size	cdr3_nt	cdr3_aa
TRBJ2-1	TRBV10-3	.	many	TGTGCCACCAAACCCTCGGTTCGCAATGAGCAGTTCTTC	CATKPSVRNEQFF
TRBJ2-5	TRBV20-1	TRBD2	.	TGCAGTGCCCTGACTAGCGGGACGACCCAGTACTTC	CSALTSGTTQYF
TRBJ2-1	TRBV20-1	TRBD2	few	TGCAGTGCTGAGCGGGAGGGCAGGCTAGGTGAGCAGTTCTTC	CSAEREGRLGEQFF
TRBJ1-4	TRBV5-1	TRBD1	.	TGCGCCAGCCTTAAGGGACAGGTAGCTGAAAAACTGTTTTTT	CASLKGQVAEKLFF
TRBJ2-1	TRBV11-2	.	few	TGTGCCAGCAGCTTAGTTGGCGGGTCCCACAATGATCAGTTCTTC	CASSLVGGSHNDQFF
TRBJ1-4	TRBV18	TRBD1	.	TGTGCCAGCTCACCAGTGCAGGGGGATGAAAAACTGTTTTTT	CASSPVQGDEKLFF
TRBJ2-1	TRBV3-1	TRBD2	.	TGTGCCAGCACCCCGGCGGGAGACAATGAGCAGTTCTTC	CASTPAGDNEQFF
TRBJ2-5	TRBV29-1	.	many	TGCAGCGTTGAAGATTTGGGGGAGACCCAGTACTTC	CSVEDLGETQYF
TRBJ2-7	TRBV20-1	TRBD1	many	TGCAGTGCAGCCGGGACAGGGGTTAAGTTTGGGCAAGAGCAGTACTTC	CSAAGTGVKFGQEQYF
TRBJ2-4	TRBV14	.	.	TGTGCCAGCAGCCAAGATGGCAGGGGAGCCAAAAACATTCAGTACTTC	CASSQDGRGAKNIQYF
TRBJ2-5	TRBV6-1	.	many	TGTGCCAGCAAAGGACGGCAAGAGACCCAGTACTTC	CASKGRQETQYF
TRBJ1-5	TRBV7-2	TRBD1	few	TGTGCCAGCAGTCAAGGCAGGGGGCGCGATCAGCCCCAGCATTTT	CASSQGRGRDQPQHF
TRBJ2-1	TRBV4-3	.	.	TGCGCCAGCAGCCAATTTGGGGACTACAATGAGCAGTTCTTC	CASSQFGDYNEQFF
TRBJ1-2	TRBV2	.	.	TGTGCCAGCAGTCAACTTCAGGGGCCCACCTCTAGTGGCTACACCTTC	CASSQLQGPTSSGYTF
TRBJ1-1	TRBV12-3/TRBV12-4	TRBD1	few	TGTGCCAGCAGGGAGACAGGGGGCTTCCCTGTAGCTTTCTTT	CASRETGGFPVAFF
TRBJ2-7	TRBV11-2	.	many	TGTGCCAGCAGCTCGCCAGGCGGGGCGAGCTCCTACGAGCAGTACTTC	CASSSPGGASSYEQYF
TRBJ2-7	TRBV4-3	.	.	TGCGCCAGCAGCCAAGATCTGGAGTCTGGACCCTACGAGCAGTACTTC	CASSQDLESGPYEQYF
TRBJ2-5	TRBV5-1	.	few	TGCGCCGGCAGCTTGGGGGGTGAAGAGACCCAGTACTTC	CAGSLGGEETQYF
TRBJ2-1	TRBV15	.	few	TGTGCCACCAGCAGAGAGGTTCCCCACGAGGACTCACTTAATGAGCAGTTCTTC	CATSREVPHEDSLNEQFF
TRBJ1-2	TRBV18	TRBD1	few	TGTGCCAGCTCGAATTTGACAGGGGGCTATGGCTACACCTTC	CASSNLTGGYGYTF
TRBJ2-7	TRBV20-1	.	.	TGCAGTGCTTATTCGAATGGGCAGTACTTC	CSAYSNGQYF
TRBJ2-1	TRBV6-4	.	.	TGTGCCAGCAGTGACACTCGCAATGAGCAGTTCTTC	CASSDTRNEQFF
TRBJ2-1	TRBV5-6	TRBD2	.	TGTGCCAACAGCTTGTATACTAGCGGGAGAAATGAGCAGTTCTTC	CANSLYTSGRNEQFF
TRBJ2-5	TRBV5-1	.	many	TGCGCCAGCAGCTTTGAGGGAGCCCAGTACTTC	CASSFEGAQYF
TRBJ1-4	TRBV7-9	TRBD1	few	TGTGCCAGCGGACTAACAGGGGAGGATGAAAAACTGTTTTTT	CASGLTGEDEKLFF
TRBJ2-3	TRBV7-2	TRBD2	few	TGTGCCAGCAGCTTGAGCAGCCGGGGGGGCATGAGTGGTACGCAGTATTTT	CASSLSSRGGMSGTQYF
TRBJ1-4	TRBV9	.	.	TGTGCCAGCAGCTCCGGAGGGCAGCTTAATGAAAAACTGTTTTTT	CASSSGGQLNEKLFF
TRBJ2-5	TRBV5-6	.	.	TGTGCCAGCAGTTCTGGTTTCAGCCAGGGTGAGCAGTACTTC	CASSSGFSQGEQYF
TRBJ1-2	TRBV6-6	.	.	TGTGCCAGCAGTGATGACAGGGGCTACACCTTC	CASSDDRGYTF
TRBJ2-2	TRBV6-5	.	few	TGTGCCAGCAGATCTGTCCCGGACACCGGGGAGCTGTTTTTT	CASRSVPDTGELFF
TRBJ2-3	TRBV6-2/TRBV6-3	.	.	TGTGCCAGCAGTGGAGGGAGTCACGCAGATACGCAGTATTTT	CASSGGSHADTQYF
TRBJ1-4	TRBV12-3/TRBV12-4	TRBD1	few	TGTGCCAGCAGCGTCGACAGGGGAGGAGAAAAACTGTTTTTT	CASSVDRGGEKLFF
TRBJ2-7	TRBV6-5	TRBD1	many	TGTGCCAGTAGGCCCGGGACAGGCTATTCCTACGAGCAGTACTTC	CASRPGTGYSYEQYF
TRBJ1-1	TRBV29-1	TRBD1	few	TGCAGCGTGGGACAGGGCCTTGAAGCTTTCTTT	CSVGQGLEAFF
TRBJ1-2	TRBV29-1	.	few	TGCAGCGTCGCAGGTGGGTTGGACTATGGCTACACCTTC	CSVAGGLDYGYTF
TRBJ2-7	TRBV2	.	few	TGTGCCAGCAGTGTGGCGGAAGGGTACGAGCAGTACTTC	CASSVAEGYEQYF
TRBJ2-7	TRBV5-1	.	many	TGCGCCAGCAGCTGGCCGTTGGGGGAGCAGTACTTC	CASSWPLGEQYF
TRBJ2-7	TRBV11-2	TRBD1	few	TGTGCCAGCAGCTTAGATCCCCACAGGGGGGACTACGAGCAGTACTTC	CASSLDPHRGDYEQYF
TRBJ2-7	TRBV11-2	TRBD1	.	TGTGCCAGCAGCTCCCGACAGGGGATGGACGAGCAGTACTTC	CASSSRQGMDEQYF
TRBJ2-5	TRBV20-1	.	.	TGCAGTGAGGCCTGGGAAGAGACCCAGTACTTC	CSEAWEETQYF
TRBJ1-1	TRBV20-1	TRBD1	.	TGCAGTGCCCTAGGACAGGGGGTCGCTTTCTTT	CSALGQGVAFF
TRBJ2-7	TRBV12-3/TRBV12-4	.	many	TGTGCCAGCAGTTTAGTTTGGGAGCAGTACTTC	CASSLVWEQYF
TRBJ2-1	TRBV7-2	.	few	TGTGCCAGCAGCTTATCACAGGCCTACAATGAGCAGTTCTTC	CASSLSQAYNEQFF
TRBJ2-1	TRBV2	.	.	TGTGCCAGCAGGACACAGTCTAGCAGATACAATGAGCAGTTCTTC	CASRTQSSRYNEQFF
TRBJ2-1	TRBV7-3	.	.	TGTGCCAGCGGTCAGGGCTCCTACAATGAGCAGTTCTTC	CASGQGSYNEQFF
TRBJ2-7	TRBV29-1	.	few	TGCAGCGTTGCAAGGAGCTCCCACGAGCAGTACTTC	CSVARSSHEQYF
TRBJ2-7	TRBV5-1	TRBD1	.	TGCGCCAGCAGCTTTTTCGAAGGGACAGGTACCTACGAGCAGTACTTC	CASSFFEGTGTYEQYF